This paragraph covers one TCR beta chain sequence. Assay used: immunoSEQ multiplex PCR; TCRdb lists only in-frame clones, some missing. The sample has roughly 9,800 clones, more than 70% seen once; the top ten hold 12%. With 0 bases removed from V and 6 bases from J, the gap between germline ends came to 15 bases. Germline values: CDR1 SEHNR, CDR2 FQNEAQ (reference sequence). The CDR3 is made up of 15 amino acids. The data were taken from a study of somatic mutations in cytotoxic T cells in rheumatoid arthritis. The TCR sequence derives from an adult with rheumatoid arthritis. The sample was CD8+ T cells sorted from blood. The V call is TRBV7-9, the J call TRBJ2-7; the D gene is possibly TRBD1 (6 bases). The CDR3 loop reads CASSLASQGSVEQYF. In DNA form, the CDR3 reads TGTGCCAGCAGCTTAGCGTCCCAGGGGTCCGTCGAGCAGTACTTC.